Listed here are 16 T cell receptor beta chains from one sample, sequenced in a study of T cells expressing NK-cell markers (dated by TCRdb to about 2020). Library creation used 5' RACE. Sequenced using an Illumina HiSeq 2000. After TCRdb reprocessed the reads, each CDR3 protein sequence was kept as one row, without DNA. The sample's table covers around 470,000 distinct CDR3 sequences. 1.4% of the sample comes from the top ten. Sequenced material: blood T cells: a sorted CD56 or NKG2C T cell subset, CD4+ or CD8+ T cells, or bulk PBMC T cells (not recorded which). The receptors derive from a woman between 50 and 59 years old in good health. Donor details come from another sample of the same person, matched by shared clones.

This chain joins TRBV5-4 and TRBJ2-3. The CDR3 has 16 residues. Germline V gene lookup returns CDR1 SGHNT and CDR2 YYREEE (reference sequence). CDR3 sequence: CASSLESGLGTDTQYF.

This chain joins TRBV3-1 and TRBJ2-1; TCRdb indicates TRBD2, and absent DNA this call remains unverified. CDR1 and CDR2 from the germline V gene are LGHDT and YNNKEL (reference sequence). CDR3 length: 16 amino acids. The CDR3 is CASSTRLAGGQSEQFF.

V gene TRBV5-4 combines with J gene TRBJ2-1. Germline V gene lookup returns CDR1 SGHNT and CDR2 YYREEE (reference sequence). CDR3 size: 15 residues. Here the CDR3 reads CASSVTGGAYNEQFF.

The gene calls are TRBV30 and TRBJ1-5. Germline V gives CDR1 GTSNPN, CDR2 SVGIG (reference sequence). CDR3 length equals 15 residues. The CDR3 loop reads CAWSLDGLSNQPQHF.

The chain combines TRBV5-1 with TRBJ2-2; the D call from TCRdb, TRBD1, cannot be confirmed without DNA. There are 14 residues in the CDR3. The germline gives CDR1 SGHRS, CDR2 YFSETQ. Here the CDR3 reads CASSLPLATGELFF.

The J gene is TRBJ1-6, the V gene TRBV19; checking the TCRdb D call of TRBD1 is not possible without DNA. The CDR3 totals 15 residues. Per germline, CDR1 LNHDA and CDR2 SQIVND (reference sequence). CDR3: CASSLGTGGDSPLHF.

The chain has TRBV7-2 and TRBJ2-1; no DNA is available, so the TRBD1 call from TCRdb remains unchecked. The CDR3 loop spans 11 amino acids. Looked up from germline, CDR1 is SGHTA and CDR2 is FQGNSA. The CDR3 loop reads CASSPRHKQFF.

V usage is TRBV29-1 and J usage is TRBJ1-2; TCRdb's D gene call, TRBD1, goes unchecked for lack of DNA. This CDR3 is 13 amino acids long. CDR1 is SQVTM and CDR2 is ANQGSEA in the germline V gene. CDR3 residues: CSAQGRWNYGYTF.

The genes are TRBV29-1 and TRBJ2-7. This CDR3 contains 13 residues. Germline CDR1 reads SQVTM; CDR2 reads ANQGSEA. This CDR3 reads CSVESKSGYEQYF.

The rearrangement links TRBV5-1 to TRBJ2-4; TCRdb lists TRBD1, though no DNA is available to test this call. Germline V lookup: CDR1 SGHRS, CDR2 YFSETQ. This CDR3 region has 15 residues. The CDR3 is CASMTGGSGENIQYF.

The genes are TRBV29-1 and TRBJ1-2; the D call of TRBD1 rests on TCRdb alone, since no DNA is present to check it. Germline V gene sequence: CDR1 SQVTM, CDR2 ANQGSEA. This CDR3 contains 13 residues. The CDR3 loop is CSVLIGGNYGYTF.

The V and J genes are TRBV4-2 and TRBJ2-3. Germline-derived CDR1 and CDR2 are LGHNA and YNFKEQ. The CDR3 sequence is 16 residues long. This CDR3 is CASSQPTTMGTDTQYF.

CDR3 sequence reads: CSARSRQGVSPLHF. The chain has TRBV20-1 and TRBJ1-6; TCRdb lists TRBD1, though no DNA is available to test this call. From germline, CDR1 is DFQATT and CDR2 SNEGSKA (reference sequence). The CDR3 is 14 amino acids.

The chain uses TRBV4-2 and TRBJ1-1; without DNA, the TCRdb call of TRBD1 cannot be checked. Germline values: CDR1 LGHNA, CDR2 YNFKEQ. The CDR3 extends over 16 amino acids. Here the CDR3 reads CASSQERRGTGTEAFF.

The chain links TRBV6-1 to TRBJ2-3; TCRdb reports TRBD1, a call that lacks DNA to check it against. Germline V gives CDR1 MNHNS, CDR2 SASEGT. This CDR3 comprises 17 residues. The CDR3 here is CASSGSTGTGGLDTQYF.

This rearrangement joins TRBV5-1 to TRBJ1-1; TCRdb's D call of TRBD1 is untestable without DNA. The germline V gene encodes CDR1 SGHRS and CDR2 YFSETQ. This CDR3 comprises 15 residues. The CDR3 region is CASSLRTGTDTEAFF.